The sequence of this T cell receptor beta chain was determined in a study of cytomegalovirus exposure and HLA in healthy donors. Study overall: Around 80 million unique TCR sequences came from HLA-typed donors in an early release. Whole-study findings and limits: Reports indicate that TCR beta sequences accurately predicted the HLA-A and HLA-B alleles of most subjects. Reportedly, cytomegalovirus status was diagnosed with high sensitivity and specificity.

Germline CDR1 is LNHNV and CDR2 is YYDKDF (reference sequence). CDR3 size: 14 residues. The V and J ends lost 0 bases and 4 bases respectively, with 10 bases between them. The primer mix had 60 Vbeta and 13 Jbeta primers. The data were produced by immunoSEQ multiplex PCR, yet TCRdb's version contains in-frame clones alone and is incomplete. The table includes 160,000 or so clones, 71% detected once. Concerning this clone itself: Its target is unknown.

The sample consisted of PBMCs. The chain is built from TRBV15 and TRBJ2-7; a weak D match, TRBD2 (6 bases). The clonotype originates from a woman in her twenties or thirties in good health and CMV-seronegative. As DNA, the CDR3 is TGTGCCACCAGCAGAGAAGGAGGAGGGTACGAGCAGTACTTC. Translation: CATSREGGGYEQYF.